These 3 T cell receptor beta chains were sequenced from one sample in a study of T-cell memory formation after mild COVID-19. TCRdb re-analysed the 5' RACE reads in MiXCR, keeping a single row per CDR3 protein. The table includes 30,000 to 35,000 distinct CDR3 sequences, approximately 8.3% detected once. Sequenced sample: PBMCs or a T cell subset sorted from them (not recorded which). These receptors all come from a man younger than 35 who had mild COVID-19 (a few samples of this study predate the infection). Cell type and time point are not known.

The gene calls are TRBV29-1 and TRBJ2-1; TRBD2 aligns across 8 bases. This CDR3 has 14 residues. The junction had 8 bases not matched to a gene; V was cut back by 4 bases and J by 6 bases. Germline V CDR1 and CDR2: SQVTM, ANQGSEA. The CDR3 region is CSVVLLAEFNEQFF. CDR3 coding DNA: TGCAGCGTTGTGTTACTAGCGGAGTTCAATGAGCAGTTCTTC.

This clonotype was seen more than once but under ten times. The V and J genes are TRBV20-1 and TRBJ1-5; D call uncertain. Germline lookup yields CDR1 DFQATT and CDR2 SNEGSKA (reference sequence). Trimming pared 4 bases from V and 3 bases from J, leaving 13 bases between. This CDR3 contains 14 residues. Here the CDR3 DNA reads TGCAGTGCTAACCCCTTGTCTGACAATCAGCCCCAGCATTTT. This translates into CSANPLSDNQPQHF.

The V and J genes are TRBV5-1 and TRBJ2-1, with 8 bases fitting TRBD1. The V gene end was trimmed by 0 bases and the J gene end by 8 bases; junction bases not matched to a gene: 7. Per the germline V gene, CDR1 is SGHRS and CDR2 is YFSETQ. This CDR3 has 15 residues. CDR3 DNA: TGCGCCAGCAGCTTGGCCGGGCAGGGGGCAGATGAGCAGTTCTTC. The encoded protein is CASSLAGQGADEQFF.